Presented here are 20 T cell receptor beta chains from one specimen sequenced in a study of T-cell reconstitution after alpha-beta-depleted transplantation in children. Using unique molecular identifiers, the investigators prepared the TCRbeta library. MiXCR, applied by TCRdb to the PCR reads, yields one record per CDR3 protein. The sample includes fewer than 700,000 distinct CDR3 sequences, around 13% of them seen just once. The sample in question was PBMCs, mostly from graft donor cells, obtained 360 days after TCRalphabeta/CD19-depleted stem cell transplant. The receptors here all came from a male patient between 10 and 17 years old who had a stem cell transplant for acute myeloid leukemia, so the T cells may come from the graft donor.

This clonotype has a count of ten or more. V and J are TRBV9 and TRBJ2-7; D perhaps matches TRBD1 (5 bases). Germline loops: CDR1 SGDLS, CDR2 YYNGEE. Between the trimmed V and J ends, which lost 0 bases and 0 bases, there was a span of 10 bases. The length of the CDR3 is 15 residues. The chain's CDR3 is CASSVGGRLSYEQYF. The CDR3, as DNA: TGTGCCAGCAGCGTAGGGGGCAGACTCTCCTACGAGCAGTACTTC. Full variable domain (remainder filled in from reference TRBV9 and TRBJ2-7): DSGVTQTPKHLITATGQRVTLRCSPRSGDLSVYWYQQSLDQGLQFLIQYYNGEERAKGNILERFSAQQFPDLHSELNLSSLELGDSALYFCASSVGGRLSYEQYFGPGTRLTVT.

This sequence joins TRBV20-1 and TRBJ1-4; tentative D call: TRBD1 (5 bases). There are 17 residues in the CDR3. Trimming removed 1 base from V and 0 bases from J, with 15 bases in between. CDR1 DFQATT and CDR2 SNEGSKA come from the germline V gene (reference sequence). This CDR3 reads CSARVGSRGPTNEKLFF. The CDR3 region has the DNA TGCAGTGCTAGAGTAGGTTCCCGGGGACCAACTAATGAAAAACTGTTTTTT.

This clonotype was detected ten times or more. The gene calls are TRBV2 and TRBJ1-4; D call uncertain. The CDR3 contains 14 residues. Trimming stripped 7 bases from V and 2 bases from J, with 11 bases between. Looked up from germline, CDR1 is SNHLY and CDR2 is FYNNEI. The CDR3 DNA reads TGTGCCAGCAACCCCGTGGGGACTAATGAAAAACTGTTTTTT. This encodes CASNPVGTNEKLFF.

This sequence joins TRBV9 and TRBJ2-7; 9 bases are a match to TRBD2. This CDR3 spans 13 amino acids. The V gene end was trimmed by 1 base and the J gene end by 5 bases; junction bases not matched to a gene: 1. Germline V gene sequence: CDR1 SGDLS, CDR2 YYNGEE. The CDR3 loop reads CASSVRTSDEQYF. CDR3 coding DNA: TGTGCCAGCAGCGTAAGGACTAGCGACGAGCAGTACTTC.

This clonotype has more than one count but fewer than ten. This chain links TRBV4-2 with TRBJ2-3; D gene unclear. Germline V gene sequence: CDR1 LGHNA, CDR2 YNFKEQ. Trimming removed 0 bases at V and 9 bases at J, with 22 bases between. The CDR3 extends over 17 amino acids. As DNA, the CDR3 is TGTGCCAGCAGCCAAGATATGGAAACGAGATCTTATACCACGCAGTATTTT. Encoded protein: CASSQDMETRSYTTQYF.

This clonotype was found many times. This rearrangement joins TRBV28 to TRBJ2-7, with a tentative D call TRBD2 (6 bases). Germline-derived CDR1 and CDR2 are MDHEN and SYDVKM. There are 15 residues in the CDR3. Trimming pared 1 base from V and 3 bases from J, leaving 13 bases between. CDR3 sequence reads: CASSLSDRRGYEQYF. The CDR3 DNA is TGTGCCAGCAGTTTATCGGACCGGAGGGGCTACGAGCAGTACTTC.

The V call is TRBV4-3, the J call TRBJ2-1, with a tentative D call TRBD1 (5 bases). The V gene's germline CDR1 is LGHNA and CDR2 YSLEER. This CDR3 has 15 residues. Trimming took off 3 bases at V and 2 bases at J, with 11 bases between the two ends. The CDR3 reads CASSQNRITYNEQFF. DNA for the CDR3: TGCGCCAGCAGCCAGAACAGGATAACCTACAATGAGCAGTTCTTC.

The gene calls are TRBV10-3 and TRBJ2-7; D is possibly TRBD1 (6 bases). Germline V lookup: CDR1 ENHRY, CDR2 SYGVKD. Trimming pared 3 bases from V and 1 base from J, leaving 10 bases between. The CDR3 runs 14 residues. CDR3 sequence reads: CAISDDRLSYEQYF. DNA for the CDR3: TGTGCCATCAGTGATGACAGGCTTTCCTACGAGCAGTACTTC.

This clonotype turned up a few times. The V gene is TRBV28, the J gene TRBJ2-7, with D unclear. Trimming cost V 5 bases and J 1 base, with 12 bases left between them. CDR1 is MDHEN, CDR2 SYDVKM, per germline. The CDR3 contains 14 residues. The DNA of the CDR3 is TGTGCCAGCAGTCCGATTCTTGCTTCCTACGAGCAGTACTTC. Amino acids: CASSPILASYEQYF. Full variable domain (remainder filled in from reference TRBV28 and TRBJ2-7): DVKVTQSSRYLVKRTGEKVFLECVQDMDHENMFWYRQDPGLGLRLIYFSYDVKMKEKGDIPEGYSVSREKKERFSLILESASTNQTSMYLCASSPILASYEQYFGPGTRLTVT.

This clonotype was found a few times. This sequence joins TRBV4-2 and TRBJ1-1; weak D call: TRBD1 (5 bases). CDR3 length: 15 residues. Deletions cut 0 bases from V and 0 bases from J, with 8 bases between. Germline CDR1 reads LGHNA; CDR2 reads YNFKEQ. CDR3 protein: CASSQDSGLNTEAFF. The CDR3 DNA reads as TGTGCCAGCAGCCAAGATTCAGGGCTGAACACTGAAGCTTTCTTT.

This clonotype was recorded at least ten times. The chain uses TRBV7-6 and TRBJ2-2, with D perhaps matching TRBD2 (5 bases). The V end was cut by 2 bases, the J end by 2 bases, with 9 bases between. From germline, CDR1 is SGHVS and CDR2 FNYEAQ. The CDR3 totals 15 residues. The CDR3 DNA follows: TGTGCCAGCAGCTTAATCGCTAGCAACACCGGGGAGCTGTTTTTT. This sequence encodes CASSLIASNTGELFF.

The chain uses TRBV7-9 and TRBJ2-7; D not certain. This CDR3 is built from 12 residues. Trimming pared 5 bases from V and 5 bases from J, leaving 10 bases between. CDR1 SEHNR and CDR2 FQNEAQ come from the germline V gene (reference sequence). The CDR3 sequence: CASSPDRNEQYF. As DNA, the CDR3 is TGTGCCAGCAGCCCGGACCGGAACGAGCAGTACTTC.

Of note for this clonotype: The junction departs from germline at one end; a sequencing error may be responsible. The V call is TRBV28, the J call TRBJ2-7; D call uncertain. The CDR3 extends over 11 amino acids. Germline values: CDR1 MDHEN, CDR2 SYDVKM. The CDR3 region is CASSQLYEKYF. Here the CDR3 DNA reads TGTGCCAGCAGTCAACTCTACGAGAAGTACTTC.

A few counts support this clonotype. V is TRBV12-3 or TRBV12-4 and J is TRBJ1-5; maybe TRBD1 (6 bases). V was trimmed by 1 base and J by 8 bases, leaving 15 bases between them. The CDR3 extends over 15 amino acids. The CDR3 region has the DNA TGTGCCAGCAGTTTAGGGACAGCCCTTAGTGAGCCCCAGCATTTT. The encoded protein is CASSLGTALSEPQHF.

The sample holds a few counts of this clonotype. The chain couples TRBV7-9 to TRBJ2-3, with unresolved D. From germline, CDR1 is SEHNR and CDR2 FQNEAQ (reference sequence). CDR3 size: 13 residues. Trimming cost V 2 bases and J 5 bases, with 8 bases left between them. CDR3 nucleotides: TGTGCCAGCAGCTTACCGGGCCAAGATACGCAGTATTTT. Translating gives CASSLPGQDTQYF.

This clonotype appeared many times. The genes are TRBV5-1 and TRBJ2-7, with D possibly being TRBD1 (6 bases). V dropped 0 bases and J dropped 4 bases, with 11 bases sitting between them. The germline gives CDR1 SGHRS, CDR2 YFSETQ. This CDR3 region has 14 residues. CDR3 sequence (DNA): TGCGCCAGCAGCTTGGCCGGACAGACTTACGAGCAGTACTTC. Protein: CASSLAGQTYEQYF. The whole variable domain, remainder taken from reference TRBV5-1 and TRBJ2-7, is KAGVTQTPRYLIKTRGQQVTLSCSPISGHRSVSWYQQTPGQGLQFLFEYFSETQRNKGNFPGRFSGRQFSNSRSEMNVSTLELGDSALYLCASSLAGQTYEQYFGPGTRLTVT.

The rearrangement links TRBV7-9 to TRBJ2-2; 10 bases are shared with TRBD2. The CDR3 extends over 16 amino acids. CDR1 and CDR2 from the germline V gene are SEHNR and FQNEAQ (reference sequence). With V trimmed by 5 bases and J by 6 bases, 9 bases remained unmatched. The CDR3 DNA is TGTGCCAGCAGCCCCTGGGGGACTAGCGTATCCGGGGAGCTGTTTTTT. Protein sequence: CASSPWGTSVSGELFF.

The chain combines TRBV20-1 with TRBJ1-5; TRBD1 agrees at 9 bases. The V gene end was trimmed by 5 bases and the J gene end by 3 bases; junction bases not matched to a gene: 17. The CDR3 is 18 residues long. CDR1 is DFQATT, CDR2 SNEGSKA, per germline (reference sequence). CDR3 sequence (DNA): TGCAGTGCTGGTAAGGACAGGGGCCCTAACGTAGTCAATCAGCCCCAGCATTTT. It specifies CSAGKDRGPNVVNQPQHF.

For the CDR3, the DNA is TGTGCCAGCAGACCGCGGGATCGCTCCTACAATGAGCAGTTCTTC. Translating it yields CASRPRDRSYNEQFF. The chain links TRBV11-2 to TRBJ2-1, with a weak D call TRBD2 (6 bases). CDR3 length: 15 amino acids. Germline values: CDR1 SGHAT, CDR2 FQNNGV. V was clipped by 6 bases and J by 0 bases, with 12 bases between them.

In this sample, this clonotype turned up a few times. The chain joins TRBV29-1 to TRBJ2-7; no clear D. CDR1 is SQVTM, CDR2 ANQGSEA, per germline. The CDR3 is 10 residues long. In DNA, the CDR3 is TGCAGTGTAGTCATCTACGAGCAGTACTTC. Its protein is CSVVIYEQYF.